These T cell receptor beta chains were read from a single sample in a study of T-cell reconstitution after alpha-beta-depleted transplantation in children. In TCRdb, the PCR reads were re-called with MiXCR into one record per CDR3 protein. This sample carries 600,000 or so distinct CDR3 sequences, 20% to 25% of them seen once, and the ten largest clones take 13% to 15%. The specimen was PBMCs, mostly from graft donor cells, collected 360 days after TCRalphabeta/CD19-depleted stem cell transplant. The source of these receptors is a boy under three years old who had a stem cell transplant for acute myeloid leukemia, so the T cells may come from the graft donor. The CDR3 runs from the conserved cysteine through the conserved F or W. Each record gives: J gene, V gene, clone size, CDR3 length, D gene, CDR3 protein, CDR3 DNA. The D gene is left open where the match is weak. Some rows have no size entry. The others give once, few or many, or a class for an expanded clone.

J gene: TRBJ2-2
V gene: TRBV12-3/TRBV12-4
clone size: many
CDR3 length: 14
D gene: NA
CDR3 protein: CASSLRGNTGELFF
CDR3 DNA: TGTGCCAGCAGTTTAAGGGGGAACACCGGGGAGCTGTTTTTT

J gene: TRBJ1-1
V gene: TRBV20-1
clone size: few
CDR3 length: 13
D gene: TRBD1
CDR3 protein: CSAAGTGGIGAFF
CDR3 DNA: TGCAGTGCTGCCGGGACAGGGGGCATAGGGGCTTTCTTT

J gene: TRBJ2-7
V gene: TRBV7-8
clone size: once
CDR3 length: 12
D gene: NA
CDR3 protein: CASSTLQGLQYF
CDR3 DNA: TGTGCCAGCAGCACCCTACAGGGCCTGCAGTACTTC

J gene: TRBJ1-2
V gene: TRBV27
clone size: many
CDR3 length: 13
D gene: TRBD1
CDR3 protein: CASAGQGFYGYTF
CDR3 DNA: TGTGCCAGCGCCGGACAGGGGTTCTATGGCTACACCTTC

J gene: TRBJ2-1
V gene: TRBV3-1
clone size: NA
CDR3 length: 14
D gene: NA
CDR3 protein: CASSQSAWGNEQFF
CDR3 DNA: TGTGCCAGCAGCCAATCTGCGTGGGGTAATGAGCAGTTCTTC

J gene: TRBJ2-3
V gene: TRBV20-1
clone size: NA
CDR3 length: 12
D gene: NA
CDR3 protein: CSARGGADTQYF
CDR3 DNA: TGCAGTGCTAGAGGAGGGGCGGATACGCAGTATTTT

J gene: TRBJ2-3
V gene: TRBV20-1
clone size: many
CDR3 length: 11
D gene: NA
CDR3 protein: CSARGVDTQYF
CDR3 DNA: TGCAGTGCCCGCGGGGTAGATACGCAGTATTTT

J gene: TRBJ2-5
V gene: TRBV6-2/TRBV6-3
clone size: NA
CDR3 length: 15
D gene: NA
CDR3 protein: CASSYEQSSVETQYF
CDR3 DNA: TGTGCCAGCAGTTACGAACAGTCCTCCGTTGAGACCCAGTACTTC

J gene: TRBJ1-1
V gene: TRBV6-5
clone size: NA
CDR3 length: 16
D gene: NA
CDR3 protein: CASSYSTWRENTEAFF
CDR3 DNA: TGTGCCAGCAGTTACTCGACTTGGCGGGAGAACACTGAAGCTTTCTTT

J gene: TRBJ2-1
V gene: TRBV3-1
clone size: few
CDR3 length: 13
D gene: NA
CDR3 protein: CASSPGRVWAQFF
CDR3 DNA: TGTGCCAGCAGCCCCGGGCGGGTTTGGGCGCAGTTCTTC

J gene: TRBJ2-5
V gene: TRBV29-1
clone size: many
CDR3 length: 15
D gene: TRBD1
CDR3 protein: CSVDIRGTGLETQYF
CDR3 DNA: TGCAGCGTTGACATCCGTGGGACAGGGTTAGAGACCCAGTACTTC

J gene: TRBJ2-3
V gene: TRBV20-1
clone size: NA
CDR3 length: 16
D gene: TRBD2
CDR3 protein: CSAKPTSGGARDTQYF
CDR3 DNA: TGCAGTGCTAAACCAACTAGCGGGGGGGCTCGGGATACGCAGTATTTT

J gene: TRBJ2-5
V gene: TRBV20-1
clone size: NA
CDR3 length: 14
D gene: NA
CDR3 protein: CSARGRTAQETQYF
CDR3 DNA: TGCAGTGCTAGAGGTAGGACAGCCCAAGAGACCCAGTACTTC

J gene: TRBJ2-7
V gene: TRBV15
clone size: NA
CDR3 length: 15
D gene: TRBD1
CDR3 protein: CATSRDGTASYEQYF
CDR3 DNA: TGTGCCACCAGCAGAGACGGGACAGCTTCCTACGAGCAGTACTTC

J gene: TRBJ1-1
V gene: TRBV13
clone size: NA
CDR3 length: 15
D gene: NA
CDR3 protein: CASSLPGTRDTEAFF
CDR3 DNA: TGTGCCAGCAGCTTACCCGGGACTAGGGACACTGAAGCTTTCTTT

J gene: TRBJ2-7
V gene: TRBV29-1
clone size: many
CDR3 length: 12
D gene: NA
CDR3 protein: CSVEDDDYEQYF
CDR3 DNA: TGCAGCGTTGAAGATGACGATTACGAGCAGTACTTC

J gene: TRBJ2-2
V gene: TRBV12-3/TRBV12-4
clone size: many
CDR3 length: 17
D gene: TRBD2
CDR3 protein: CASSLPSGGLYTGELFF
CDR3 DNA: TGTGCCAGCAGTTTACCTAGCGGGGGCCTATACACCGGGGAGCTGTTTTTT

J gene: TRBJ2-7
V gene: TRBV15
clone size: NA
CDR3 length: 15
D gene: NA
CDR3 protein: CATSIWAGRTYEQYF
CDR3 DNA: TGTGCCACCAGCATATGGGCAGGGAGAACCTACGAGCAGTACTTC

J gene: TRBJ2-1
V gene: TRBV7-2
clone size: NA
CDR3 length: 17
D gene: TRBD2
CDR3 protein: CASSLGTTSGGLDEQFF
CDR3 DNA: TGTGCCAGCAGCTTAGGAACGACTAGCGGGGGCCTGGATGAGCAGTTCTTC

J gene: TRBJ2-1
V gene: TRBV28
clone size: NA
CDR3 length: 12
D gene: TRBD2
CDR3 protein: CASSSLTSHPFF
CDR3 DNA: TGTGCCAGCAGTTCCCTGACTAGCCACCCGTTCTTC

J gene: TRBJ1-2
V gene: TRBV20-1
clone size: many
CDR3 length: 15
D gene: TRBD1
CDR3 protein: CSASLRDSTNYGYTF
CDR3 DNA: TGCAGTGCTAGTTTGAGGGACAGCACTAACTATGGCTACACCTTC

J gene: TRBJ2-7
V gene: TRBV12-3/TRBV12-4
clone size: NA
CDR3 length: 15
D gene: NA
CDR3 protein: CASSLRQGTLYEQYF
CDR3 DNA: TGTGCCAGCAGTTTAAGGCAAGGGACCCTCTACGAGCAGTACTTC

J gene: TRBJ2-7
V gene: TRBV5-1
clone size: once
CDR3 length: 11
D gene: NA
CDR3 protein: CASSLEVEQYF
CDR3 DNA: TGCGCCAGCAGCTTGGAGGTCGAGCAGTACTTC

J gene: TRBJ2-5
V gene: TRBV30
clone size: NA
CDR3 length: 16
D gene: NA
CDR3 protein: CAWSRQRTLYRETQYF
CDR3 DNA: TGTGCCTGGAGTCGACAACGGACGCTATATCGAGAGACCCAGTACTTC

J gene: TRBJ1-1
V gene: TRBV7-8
clone size: few
CDR3 length: 14
D gene: NA
CDR3 protein: CASSLDSLDTEAFF
CDR3 DNA: TGTGCCAGCAGCTTAGACAGCCTAGACACTGAAGCTTTCTTT

J gene: TRBJ2-5
V gene: TRBV12-3/TRBV12-4
clone size: NA
CDR3 length: 14
D gene: NA
CDR3 protein: CASSPGNTQETQYF
CDR3 DNA: TGTGCCAGCAGCCCAGGGAATACTCAAGAGACCCAGTACTTC

J gene: TRBJ1-4
V gene: TRBV11-2
clone size: NA
CDR3 length: 15
D gene: NA
CDR3 protein: CASRTPGSRNEKLFF
CDR3 DNA: TGTGCCAGCCGAACCCCGGGGAGTAGGAATGAAAAACTGTTTTTT

J gene: TRBJ2-5
V gene: TRBV20-1
clone size: NA
CDR3 length: 12
D gene: NA
CDR3 protein: CSARDWRETQYF
CDR3 DNA: TGCAGTGCTAGAGATTGGAGAGAGACCCAGTACTTC

J gene: TRBJ1-2
V gene: TRBV29-1
clone size: many
CDR3 length: 14
D gene: TRBD1
CDR3 protein: CSVERRTGANGYTF
CDR3 DNA: TGCAGCGTTGAGAGGAGAACAGGGGCGAATGGCTACACCTTC

J gene: TRBJ2-1
V gene: TRBV7-3
clone size: NA
CDR3 length: 17
D gene: NA
CDR3 protein: CASSLTGAANVGNEQFF
CDR3 DNA: TGTGCCAGCAGCTTAACTGGGGCCGCGAATGTCGGGAATGAGCAGTTCTTC

J gene: TRBJ1-6
V gene: TRBV4-3
clone size: few
CDR3 length: 12
D gene: NA
CDR3 protein: CASSHGNSPLHF
CDR3 DNA: TGCGCCAGCAGCCACGGGAATTCACCCCTCCACTTT

J gene: TRBJ2-1
V gene: TRBV12-3/TRBV12-4
clone size: many
CDR3 length: 20
D gene: NA
CDR3 protein: CASSFPRQVPDQASYNEQFF
CDR3 DNA: TGTGCCAGCAGTTTCCCCCGACAGGTTCCGGACCAGGCCTCCTACAATGAGCAGTTCTTC

J gene: TRBJ2-2
V gene: TRBV27
clone size: once
CDR3 length: 16
D gene: TRBD1
CDR3 protein: CASSLIGTGNTGELFF
CDR3 DNA: TGTGCCAGCAGCCTTATCGGGACAGGGAACACCGGGGAGCTGTTTTTT

J gene: TRBJ1-4
V gene: TRBV20-1
clone size: many
CDR3 length: 15
D gene: TRBD1
CDR3 protein: CSAAKGGGVDEKLFF
CDR3 DNA: TGCAGTGCTGCGAAGGGAGGGGGCGTCGATGAAAAACTGTTTTTT

J gene: TRBJ2-2
V gene: TRBV25-1
clone size: NA
CDR3 length: 14
D gene: NA
CDR3 protein: CASSEYKTKGELFF
CDR3 DNA: TGTGCCAGCAGTGAATATAAAACCAAGGGGGAGCTGTTTTTT

J gene: TRBJ2-1
V gene: TRBV6-5
clone size: many
CDR3 length: 14
D gene: NA
CDR3 protein: CASSYKNQNNEQFF
CDR3 DNA: TGTGCCAGCAGTTATAAAAACCAGAACAATGAGCAGTTCTTC

J gene: TRBJ1-1
V gene: TRBV2
clone size: NA
CDR3 length: 14
D gene: NA
CDR3 protein: CASSEETRNTEAFF
CDR3 DNA: TGTGCCAGCAGTGAAGAAACCCGGAACACTGAAGCTTTCTTT

J gene: TRBJ2-5
V gene: TRBV20-1
clone size: NA
CDR3 length: 14
D gene: TRBD1
CDR3 protein: CSANRDRGQETQYF
CDR3 DNA: TGCAGTGCTAACCGGGACAGGGGGCAAGAGACCCAGTACTTC

J gene: TRBJ2-7
V gene: TRBV12-2
clone size: NA
CDR3 length: 18
D gene: NA
CDR3 protein: CASRLARSRRLIKNEQYF
CDR3 DNA: TGTGCAAGTCGCTTAGCGCGATCCAGGAGACTTATCAAGAACGAGCAGTACTTC

J gene: TRBJ2-7
V gene: TRBV3-1
clone size: NA
CDR3 length: 15
D gene: TRBD2
CDR3 protein: CASSYRLAGEWEQYF
CDR3 DNA: TGTGCCAGCAGCTACCGACTAGCGGGGGAGTGGGAGCAGTACTTC

J gene: TRBJ2-5
V gene: TRBV7-3
clone size: NA
CDR3 length: 14
D gene: NA
CDR3 protein: CASSLEATRETQYF
CDR3 DNA: TGTGCCAGCAGCTTAGAGGCGACCCGAGAGACCCAGTACTTC

J gene: TRBJ2-3
V gene: TRBV5-1
clone size: few
CDR3 length: 14
D gene: NA
CDR3 protein: CASSLGAPTDTQYF
CDR3 DNA: TGCGCCAGCAGCTTGGGGGCGCCCACAGATACGCAGTATTTT

J gene: TRBJ2-6
V gene: TRBV11-1
clone size: NA
CDR3 length: 17
D gene: TRBD1
CDR3 protein: CASSPGTGYSGANVLTF
CDR3 DNA: TGTGCCAGCAGTCCCGGGACAGGCTACTCTGGGGCCAACGTCCTGACTTTC

J gene: TRBJ2-4
V gene: TRBV28
clone size: few
CDR3 length: 13
D gene: NA
CDR3 protein: CASSVLYDGIQYF
CDR3 DNA: TGTGCCAGCAGCGTCCTTTACGACGGCATTCAGTACTTC